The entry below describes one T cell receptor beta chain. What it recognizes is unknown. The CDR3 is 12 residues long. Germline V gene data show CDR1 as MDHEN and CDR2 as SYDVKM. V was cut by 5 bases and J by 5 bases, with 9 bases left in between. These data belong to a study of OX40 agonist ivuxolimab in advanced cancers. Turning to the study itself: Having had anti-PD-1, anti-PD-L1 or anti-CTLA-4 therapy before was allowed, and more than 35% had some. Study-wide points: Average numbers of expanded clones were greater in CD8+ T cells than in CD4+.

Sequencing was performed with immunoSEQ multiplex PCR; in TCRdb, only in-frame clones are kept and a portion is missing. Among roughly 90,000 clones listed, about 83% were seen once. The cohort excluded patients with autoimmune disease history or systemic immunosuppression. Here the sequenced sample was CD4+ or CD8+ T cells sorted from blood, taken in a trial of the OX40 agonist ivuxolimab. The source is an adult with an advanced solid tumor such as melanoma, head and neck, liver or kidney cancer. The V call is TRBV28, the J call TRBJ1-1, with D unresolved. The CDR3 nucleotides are TGTGCCAGCAGTCAACGGGCGACTGAAGCTTTCTTT. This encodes CASSQRATEAFF.